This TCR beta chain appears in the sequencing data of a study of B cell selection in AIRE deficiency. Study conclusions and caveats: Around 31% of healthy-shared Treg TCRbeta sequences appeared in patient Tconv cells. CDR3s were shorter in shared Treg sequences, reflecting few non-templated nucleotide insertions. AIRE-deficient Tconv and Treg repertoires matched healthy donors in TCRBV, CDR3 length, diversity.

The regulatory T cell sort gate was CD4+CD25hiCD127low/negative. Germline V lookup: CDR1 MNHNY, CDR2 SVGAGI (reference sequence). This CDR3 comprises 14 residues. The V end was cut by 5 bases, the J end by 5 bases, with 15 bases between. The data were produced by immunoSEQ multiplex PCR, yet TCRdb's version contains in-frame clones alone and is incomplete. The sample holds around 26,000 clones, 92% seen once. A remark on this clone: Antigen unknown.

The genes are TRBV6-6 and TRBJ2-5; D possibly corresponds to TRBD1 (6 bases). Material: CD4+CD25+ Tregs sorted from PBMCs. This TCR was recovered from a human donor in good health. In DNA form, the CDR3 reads TGTGCCAGCAGTACGCACAGGGTCCGGGAGACCCAGTACTTC. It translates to CASSTHRVRETQYF.